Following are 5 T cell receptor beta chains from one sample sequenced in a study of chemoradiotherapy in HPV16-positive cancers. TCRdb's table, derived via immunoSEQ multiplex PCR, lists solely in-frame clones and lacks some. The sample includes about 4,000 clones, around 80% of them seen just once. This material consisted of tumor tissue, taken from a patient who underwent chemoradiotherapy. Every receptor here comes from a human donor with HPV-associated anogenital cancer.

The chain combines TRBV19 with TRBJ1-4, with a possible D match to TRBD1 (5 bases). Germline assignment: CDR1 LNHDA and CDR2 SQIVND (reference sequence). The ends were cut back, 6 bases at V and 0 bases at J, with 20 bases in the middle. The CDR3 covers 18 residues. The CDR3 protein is CASRPARDSIATNEKLFF. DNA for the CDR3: TGTGCCAGTAGGCCCGCCAGGGACTCAATTGCAACTAATGAAAAACTGTTTTTT.

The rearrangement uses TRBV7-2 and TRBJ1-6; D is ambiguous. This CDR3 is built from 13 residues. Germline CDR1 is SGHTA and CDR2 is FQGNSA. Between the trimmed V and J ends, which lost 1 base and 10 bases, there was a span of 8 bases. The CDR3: CASSLVYSSPLHF. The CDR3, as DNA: TGTGCCAGCAGCTTAGTGTACAGCTCACCCCTCCACTTT.

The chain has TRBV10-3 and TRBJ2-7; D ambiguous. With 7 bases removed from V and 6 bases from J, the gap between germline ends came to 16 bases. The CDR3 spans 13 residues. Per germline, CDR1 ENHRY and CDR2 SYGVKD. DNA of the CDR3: TGTGCCATCAAGGCAGGAGAAACAAGCGAGCAGTACTTC. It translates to CAIKAGETSEQYF.

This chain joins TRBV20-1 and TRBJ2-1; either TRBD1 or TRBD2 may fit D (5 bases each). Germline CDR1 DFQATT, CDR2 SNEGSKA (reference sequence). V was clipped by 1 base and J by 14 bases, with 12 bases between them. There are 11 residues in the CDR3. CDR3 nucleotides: TGCAGTGCTAGAGCCCGGGACCGGGAGTTCTTC. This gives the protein CSARARDREFF.

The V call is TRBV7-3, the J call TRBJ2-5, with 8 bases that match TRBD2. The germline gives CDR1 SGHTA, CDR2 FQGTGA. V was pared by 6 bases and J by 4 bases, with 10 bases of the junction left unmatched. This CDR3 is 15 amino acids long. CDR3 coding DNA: TGTGCCAGCAGTTACGGGACCGGGAGGGGAGAGACCCAGTACTTC. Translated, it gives CASSYGTGRGETQYF.